This T cell receptor (beta chain) was sequenced in a study of T cell repertoires in cytomegalovirus infection. From the reads, TCRdb called clonotypes with MiXCR, one entry per CDR3 protein. This sample has roughly 760,000 distinct CDR3 sequences, with 35% found just once. On this clonotype: Its cognate antigen is unknown.

The CDR3 consists of 11 residues. V was clipped by 10 bases and J by 7 bases, with 13 bases between them. Germline assignment: CDR1 MNHNY and CDR2 SVGAGI (reference sequence). Study-wide results and caveats: The study found HLA-C-restricted CMV-specific TCR beta clonotypes dominating the ex vivo response.

Sequencing was done on a sample of PBMCs. The genes are TRBV6-6 and TRBJ1-1; no clear D. This TCR was sampled from a human donor in good health (CMV status not recorded). Some clones in this sample may be carry-over from other donors' samples. In DNA, the CDR3 is TGTGCCATCACTTCCGTCGGTGAAGCTTTCTTT. Translation: CAITSVGEAFF.